The rows below give T cell receptor beta chains drawn from one sample of a study of T cell changes during pregnancy in multiple sclerosis. The repertoire was sequenced with immunoSEQ multiplex PCR; TCRdb's copy has only in-frame clones and lacks some. This repertoire shows 40,000 to 45,000 clones, nearly 90% found once; its top ten account for 0.75% to 1%. The input for sequencing was CD4+ T cells from peripheral blood mononuclear cells, taken after pregnancy. The receptors shown here come from a female donor with multiple sclerosis, enrolled in a pregnancy study. The CDR3 runs from the conserved cysteine through the conserved F or W. D genes are given only for firm matches. Rows may omit the clone size; those that give it use once, few, many or a size class.

abundance: -; j_gene: TRBJ2-7; v_gene: TRBV7-2; d_gene: -; CDR3aa: CASSLARDYEQYF; CDR3nt: TGTGCCAGCAGCTTAGCGAGGGACTACGAGCAGTACTTC
abundance: -; j_gene: TRBJ1-1; v_gene: TRBV5-1; d_gene: -; CDR3aa: CASSEGVNTEAFF; CDR3nt: TGCGCCAGCAGCGAAGGGGTAAACACTGAAGCTTTCTTT
abundance: -; j_gene: TRBJ1-6; v_gene: TRBV6-6; d_gene: -; CDR3aa: CASSKGRGFDATLHF; CDR3nt: TGTGCCAGCAGTAAGGGAAGGGGGTTCGATGCGACCCTCCACTTT
abundance: -; j_gene: TRBJ1-1; v_gene: TRBV11-2; d_gene: -; CDR3aa: CASSPVLGGEAFF; CDR3nt: TGTGCCAGCAGCCCCGTCCTAGGGGGAGAAGCTTTCTTT
abundance: -; j_gene: TRBJ2-7; v_gene: TRBV19; d_gene: -; CDR3aa: CASSTRVVGEQYF; CDR3nt: TGTGCCAGTAGTACCCGGGTTGTTGGCGAGCAGTACTTC
abundance: few; j_gene: TRBJ2-5; v_gene: TRBV30; d_gene: -; CDR3aa: CAWRYRRETQYF; CDR3nt: TGTGCCTGGAGATACAGACGAGAGACCCAGTACTTC
abundance: -; j_gene: TRBJ2-4; v_gene: TRBV5-4; d_gene: -; CDR3aa: CASSRPAAAKNIQYF; CDR3nt: TGTGCCAGCAGCCGTCCGGCGGCGGCCAAAAACATTCAGTACTTC
abundance: -; j_gene: TRBJ2-1; v_gene: TRBV10-1; d_gene: TRBD1; CDR3aa: CASSESGRGWDEQFF; CDR3nt: TGCGCCAGCAGTGAGTCCGGCAGGGGGTGGGATGAGCAGTTCTTC
abundance: -; j_gene: TRBJ2-5; v_gene: TRBV15; d_gene: TRBD2; CDR3aa: CATSREGLAGGPRETQYF; CDR3nt: TGTGCCACCAGCAGAGAGGGACTAGCGGGGGGGCCAAGAGAGACCCAGTACTTC
abundance: once; j_gene: TRBJ1-2; v_gene: TRBV9; d_gene: TRBD1; CDR3aa: CASSAHGTGGAGYGYTF; CDR3nt: TGTGCCAGCAGCGCCCATGGGACAGGGGGCGCGGGCTATGGCTACACCTTC
abundance: -; j_gene: TRBJ1-2; v_gene: TRBV7-2; d_gene: -; CDR3aa: CASSFRGATFGYGYTF; CDR3nt: TGTGCCAGCAGCTTCCGGGGGGCTACTTTCGGCTATGGCTACACCTTC
abundance: -; j_gene: TRBJ1-2; v_gene: TRBV6-6; d_gene: TRBD1; CDR3aa: CASSTDRGFGYTF; CDR3nt: TGTGCCAGCAGTACGGACAGGGGGTTTGGCTACACCTTC
abundance: -; j_gene: TRBJ1-4; v_gene: TRBV11-2; d_gene: -; CDR3aa: CASSLRTGGTNEKLFF; CDR3nt: TGTGCCAGCAGCCTGCGGACGGGGGGAACTAATGAAAAACTGTTTTTT
abundance: -; j_gene: TRBJ1-2; v_gene: TRBV7-2; d_gene: -; CDR3aa: CASSPLGGVGYTF; CDR3nt: TGTGCCAGCAGCCCCCTGGGGGGGGTTGGCTACACCTTC
abundance: -; j_gene: TRBJ2-3; v_gene: TRBV4-2; d_gene: TRBD1; CDR3aa: CASSQGDRDSTDTQYF; CDR3nt: TGTGCCAGCAGCCAAGGGGACAGAGATAGCACAGATACGCAGTATTTT
abundance: once; j_gene: TRBJ1-1; v_gene: TRBV7-9; d_gene: -; CDR3aa: CASSYYGLNTEAFF; CDR3nt: TGTGCCAGCAGCTATTACGGTTTGAACACTGAAGCTTTCTTT
abundance: -; j_gene: TRBJ1-1; v_gene: TRBV7-2; d_gene: -; CDR3aa: CASSSTQTLNTEAFF; CDR3nt: TGTGCCAGCAGTTCAACCCAGACTCTGAACACTGAAGCTTTCTTT
abundance: -; j_gene: TRBJ2-7; v_gene: TRBV6-5; d_gene: -; CDR3aa: CASSYYPGVSYEQYF; CDR3nt: TGTGCCAGCAGTTACTACCCCGGGGTCTCCTACGAGCAGTACTTC
abundance: -; j_gene: TRBJ2-3; v_gene: TRBV7-2; d_gene: TRBD1; CDR3aa: CASSLDRQGDTQYF; CDR3nt: TGTGCCAGCAGCTTAGACCGACAGGGAGATACGCAGTATTTT
abundance: -; j_gene: TRBJ1-3; v_gene: TRBV19; d_gene: -; CDR3aa: CAIVPQGDRRYSGNTIYF; CDR3nt: TGTGCCATTGTCCCACAGGGAGATCGTAGGTATTCTGGAAACACCATATATTTT
abundance: -; j_gene: TRBJ2-2; v_gene: TRBV9; d_gene: -; CDR3aa: CASSPSPQGHGELFF; CDR3nt: TGTGCCAGCAGCCCCTCTCCGCAGGGGCACGGGGAGCTGTTTTTT
abundance: -; j_gene: TRBJ2-3; v_gene: TRBV29-1; d_gene: TRBD1; CDR3aa: CSVVRTGITDTQYF; CDR3nt: TGCAGCGTTGTTAGGACAGGGATCACAGATACGCAGTATTTT
abundance: -; j_gene: TRBJ1-3; v_gene: TRBV2; d_gene: -; CDR3aa: CASGQYSGNTIYF; CDR3nt: TGTGCCAGCGGGCAGTACTCTGGAAACACCATATATTTT
abundance: -; j_gene: TRBJ2-5; v_gene: TRBV29-1; d_gene: -; CDR3aa: CSVETGSSGETQYF; CDR3nt: TGCAGCGTTGAAACGGGGTCGTCAGGCGAGACCCAGTACTTC
abundance: -; j_gene: TRBJ1-6; v_gene: TRBV6-5; d_gene: -; CDR3aa: CASTGANSPLHF; CDR3nt: TGTGCCAGCACAGGGGCAAATTCACCCCTCCACTTT
abundance: once; j_gene: TRBJ2-5; v_gene: TRBV7-9; d_gene: TRBD1; CDR3aa: CASSSPQGVYQETQYF; CDR3nt: TGTGCCAGCAGCTCTCCACAGGGGGTGTACCAAGAGACCCAGTACTTC
abundance: -; j_gene: TRBJ2-5; v_gene: TRBV4-2; d_gene: TRBD2; CDR3aa: CASSQGGLAGGEGETQYF; CDR3nt: TGTGCCAGCAGCCAAGGGGGACTAGCGGGGGGGGAAGGAGAGACCCAGTACTTC
abundance: -; j_gene: TRBJ2-7; v_gene: TRBV7-9; d_gene: TRBD1; CDR3aa: CASSPTPPTGASHEQYF; CDR3nt: TGTGCCAGCAGCCCCACCCCCCCGACAGGGGCAAGCCACGAGCAGTACTTC
abundance: -; j_gene: TRBJ1-2; v_gene: TRBV18; d_gene: -; CDR3aa: CASSPTGSSLDGYTF; CDR3nt: TGTGCCAGCTCACCCACGGGGAGTTCCCTCGATGGCTACACCTTC
abundance: -; j_gene: TRBJ2-1; v_gene: TRBV7-8; d_gene: -; CDR3aa: CASSLGLASYNEQFF; CDR3nt: TGTGCCAGCAGCTTAGGGTTAGCGTCCTACAATGAGCAGTTCTTC
abundance: -; j_gene: TRBJ1-2; v_gene: TRBV5-5; d_gene: TRBD1; CDR3aa: CASSLGYRDRGNYGYTF; CDR3nt: TGTGCCAGCAGCTTAGGATACCGGGACAGGGGGAACTATGGCTACACCTTC
abundance: -; j_gene: TRBJ2-7; v_gene: TRBV7-2; d_gene: TRBD1; CDR3aa: CASSRKGGTGSYEQYF; CDR3nt: TGTGCCAGCAGCCGCAAAGGCGGGACAGGTTCCTACGAGCAGTACTTC
abundance: -; j_gene: TRBJ1-2; v_gene: TRBV10-3; d_gene: TRBD1; CDR3aa: CAIRGTANYGYTF; CDR3nt: TGTGCCATCAGGGGGACAGCGAACTATGGCTACACCTTC
abundance: -; j_gene: TRBJ1-3; v_gene: TRBV28; d_gene: -; CDR3aa: CASSLSGRAGNTIYF; CDR3nt: TGTGCCAGCAGTTTATCGGGCAGGGCGGGAAACACCATATATTTT
abundance: -; j_gene: TRBJ1-5; v_gene: TRBV7-9; d_gene: -; CDR3aa: CASSLGAGEGQPQHF; CDR3nt: TGTGCCAGCAGCTTAGGTGCAGGGGAGGGTCAGCCCCAGCATTTT
abundance: once; j_gene: TRBJ2-1; v_gene: TRBV9; d_gene: -; CDR3aa: CAPSRGRVSNEQFF; CDR3nt: TGTGCCCCAAGTAGGGGGAGGGTTTCCAATGAGCAGTTCTTC
abundance: -; j_gene: TRBJ1-4; v_gene: TRBV6-5; d_gene: -; CDR3aa: CASSYAHEEKLFF; CDR3nt: TGTGCCAGCAGTTACGCACATGAAGAAAAACTGTTTTTT
abundance: -; j_gene: TRBJ1-3; v_gene: TRBV2; d_gene: -; CDR3aa: CARQGVGNGNTIYF; CDR3nt: TGTGCCAGACAGGGTGTGGGTAATGGAAACACCATATATTTT
abundance: -; j_gene: TRBJ1-3; v_gene: TRBV28; d_gene: TRBD1; CDR3aa: CASIAYSGTGVPYSGNTIYF; CDR3nt: TGTGCCAGCATTGCTTACTCCGGGACAGGGGTCCCTTACTCTGGAAACACCATATATTTT
abundance: -; j_gene: TRBJ1-5; v_gene: TRBV30; d_gene: TRBD1; CDR3aa: CAWSADRGNQPQHF; CDR3nt: TGTGCCTGGAGTGCCGACAGGGGCAATCAGCCCCAGCATTTT
abundance: -; j_gene: TRBJ2-1; v_gene: TRBV9; d_gene: -; CDR3aa: CASSPTYRVAYNEQFF; CDR3nt: TGTGCCAGCAGCCCCACATACCGGGTGGCCTACAATGAGCAGTTCTTC
abundance: -; j_gene: TRBJ1-2; v_gene: TRBV5-5; d_gene: -; CDR3aa: CASSLDTHQRGYTF; CDR3nt: TGTGCCAGCAGCTTGGACACGCACCAACGTGGCTACACCTTC
abundance: -; j_gene: TRBJ1-2; v_gene: TRBV6-6; d_gene: TRBD1; CDR3aa: CASSSGQPGAVYGYTF; CDR3nt: TGTGCCAGCAGTTCGGGACAGCCCGGCGCTGTCTATGGCTACACCTTC
abundance: -; j_gene: TRBJ2-5; v_gene: TRBV6-5; d_gene: TRBD1; CDR3aa: CASSGQGTETQYF; CDR3nt: TGTGCCAGCAGCGGACAGGGCACCGAGACCCAGTACTTC
abundance: -; j_gene: TRBJ2-7; v_gene: TRBV9; d_gene: TRBD2; CDR3aa: CASSVGPMGLAGYEQYF; CDR3nt: TGTGCCAGCAGCGTCGGTCCCATGGGACTAGCGGGATACGAGCAGTACTTC